The 9 T cell receptor beta chains given below trace back to one sample, sequenced in a study of radiotherapy plus CTLA-4 blockade in lung cancer. Sequencing was performed with immunoSEQ multiplex PCR; in TCRdb, only in-frame clones are kept and a portion is missing. This sample yields roughly 110,000 clones, of which roughly 86% are seen a single time; 2.5% to 3.5% belongs to the top ten. Specimen: peripheral blood, collected from a patient treated with radiotherapy plus ipilimumab. The receptors originated from a human donor with non-small cell lung cancer that progressed on radiotherapy plus ipilimumab. Some clones in this sample may be carry-over from other donors' samples.

With respect to this clone: Distinct nucleotide sequences in the sample also encode this CDR3. The chain links TRBV29-1 to TRBJ1-1, with a possible D match to TRBD1 (6 bases). Germline CDR1 is SQVTM and CDR2 is ANQGSEA. Trimming shortened V by 6 bases and J by 8 bases, and 22 bases separated the two germline ends. The CDR3 has 14 residues. The CDR3 here is CSVPGGGDLLEAFF. CDR3 in DNA: TGCAGCGTGCCGGGGGGGGGCGATTTGTTGGAAGCTTTCTTT.

The V call is TRBV5-8, the J call TRBJ2-6; TRBD1 matches 7 bases. CDR3 length: 16 residues. Germline V CDR1 and CDR2: SGHTS, YDEGEE. The junction had 11 bases not matched to a gene; V was cut back by 10 bases and J by 1 base. The CDR3 reads CAFKTGFLSGANVLTF. For the CDR3, the DNA is TGTGCCTTCAAGACAGGGTTCCTTTCTGGGGCCAACGTCCTGACTTTC.

The J gene is TRBJ2-3, the V gene TRBV6-1; D gene uncertain. The CDR3 length is 14 residues. The V end lost 1 base, the J end lost 6 bases, and 11 bases lay between the germline ends. CDR1 MNHNS and CDR2 SASEGT come from the germline V gene. Written as DNA, the CDR3 is TGTGCCAGCAGTGAAGATCGGGTTAGGGATACGCAGTATTTT. Translation: CASSEDRVRDTQYF.

V gene TRBV19 combines with J gene TRBJ2-6; D gene unclear. V was trimmed by 2 bases and J by 2 bases, leaving 4 bases between them. Germline V gene sequence: CDR1 LNHDA, CDR2 SQIVND (reference sequence). The CDR3 contains 14 residues. CDR3 coding DNA: TGTGCCAGTAGTATAAGGACTGGGGCCAACGTCCTGACTTTC. Its protein is CASSIRTGANVLTF.

The genes are TRBV6-6 and TRBJ1-5; D is unclear. The CDR3 extends over 15 amino acids. Trimming took 5 bases from V and 3 from J, leaving 14 bases between them. The V gene's germline CDR1 is MNHNY and CDR2 SVGAGI (reference sequence). CDR3 loop: CASSRGRGDNQPQHF. In DNA form, the CDR3 reads TGTGCCAGCAGTCGAGGGAGAGGCGACAATCAGCCCCAGCATTTT.

The rearrangement uses TRBV7-8 and TRBJ2-2, with a tentative D call TRBD2 (7 bases). V was pared by 5 bases and J by 6 bases, with 19 bases between. CDR3 length: 16 residues. CDR1 is SGHVS, CDR2 FQNEAQ, per germline. The CDR3 reads CASSPMWGGRPGELFF. CDR3 coding DNA: TGTGCCAGCAGCCCCATGTGGGGGGGCCGTCCCGGGGAGCTGTTTTTT.

The chain's CDR3 is CASSVAGYDGYTF. CDR3 DNA: TGTGCCAGCAGCGTCGCAGGGTACGATGGCTACACCTTC. The chain combines TRBV2 with TRBJ1-2; D possibly corresponds to TRBD1 (5 bases). CDR1 and CDR2 (germline): SNHLY, FYNNEI. The V and J ends lost 6 bases and 6 bases respectively, with 14 bases between them. CDR3 size: 13 residues.

In its sample, this clone was seen a few times. V usage is TRBV7-2 and J usage is TRBJ1-2, with TRBD1 as a possible D gene (5 bases). The CDR3 runs to 15 residues. Germline CDR1 reads SGHTA; CDR2 reads FQGNSA. Trimming stripped 5 bases from V and 7 bases from J, with 20 bases between. For the CDR3, the DNA is TGTGCCAGCAGCCCTCCCGGGGACGCAACTAGTGGCTACACCTTC. Its translation: CASSPPGDATSGYTF.

This rearrangement joins TRBV2 to TRBJ2-2; 9 bases line up with TRBD2. The CDR3 contains 13 residues. Germline CDR1 is SNHLY and CDR2 is FYNNEI. V lost 8 bases, J lost 4 bases, and 2 bases stayed unmatched. CDR3 DNA: TGTGCCAGCCGGCGGGAGGGCACCGGGGAGCTGTTTTTT. Translated, it gives CASRREGTGELFF.